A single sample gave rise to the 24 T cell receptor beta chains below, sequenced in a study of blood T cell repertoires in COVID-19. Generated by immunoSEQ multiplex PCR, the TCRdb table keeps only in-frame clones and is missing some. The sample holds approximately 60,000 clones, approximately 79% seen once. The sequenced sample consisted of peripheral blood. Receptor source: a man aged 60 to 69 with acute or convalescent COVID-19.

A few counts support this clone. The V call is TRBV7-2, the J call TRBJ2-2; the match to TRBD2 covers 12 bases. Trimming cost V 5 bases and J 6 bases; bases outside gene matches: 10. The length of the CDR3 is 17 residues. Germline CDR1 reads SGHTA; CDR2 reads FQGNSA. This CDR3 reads CASSPWTSGKLAGELFF. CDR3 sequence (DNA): TGTGCCAGCAGCCCCTGGACTAGCGGGAAGTTGGCCGGGGAGCTGTTTTTT.

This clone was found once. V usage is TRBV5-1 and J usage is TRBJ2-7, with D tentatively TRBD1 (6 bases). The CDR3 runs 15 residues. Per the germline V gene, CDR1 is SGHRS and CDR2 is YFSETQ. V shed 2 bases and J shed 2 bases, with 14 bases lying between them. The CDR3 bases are TGCGCCAGCAGCTTTTCCCCCAGGGGACCCTACGAGCAGTACTTC. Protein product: CASSFSPRGPYEQYF.

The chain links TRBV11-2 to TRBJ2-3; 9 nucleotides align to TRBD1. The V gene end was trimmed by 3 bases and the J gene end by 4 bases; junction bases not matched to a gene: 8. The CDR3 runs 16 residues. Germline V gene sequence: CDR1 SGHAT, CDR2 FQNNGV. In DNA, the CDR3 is TGTGCCAGCAGCTTGCAGGGACAGGGAGGCGCAGATACGCAGTATTTT. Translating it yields CASSLQGQGGADTQYF.

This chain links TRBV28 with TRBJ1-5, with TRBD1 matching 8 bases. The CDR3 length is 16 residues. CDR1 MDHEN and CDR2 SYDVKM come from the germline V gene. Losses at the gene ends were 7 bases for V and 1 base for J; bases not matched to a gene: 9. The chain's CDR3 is CASKRTTGVSNQPQHF. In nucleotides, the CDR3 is TGTGCCAGCAAACGGACGACAGGGGTAAGCAATCAGCCCCAGCATTTT.

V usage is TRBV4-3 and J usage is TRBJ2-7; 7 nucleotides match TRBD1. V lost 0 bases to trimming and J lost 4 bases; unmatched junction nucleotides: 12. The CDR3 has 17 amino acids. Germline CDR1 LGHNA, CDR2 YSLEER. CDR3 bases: TGCGCCAGCAGCCAAGATCAAGGGGGCAGGGCCGCGTACGAGCAGTACTTC. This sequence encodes CASSQDQGGRAAYEQYF.

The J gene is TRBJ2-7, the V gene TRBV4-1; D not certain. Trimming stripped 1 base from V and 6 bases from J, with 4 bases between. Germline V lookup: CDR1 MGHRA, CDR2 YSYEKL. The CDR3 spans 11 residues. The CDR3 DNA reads TGCGCCAGCAGCCAAGCTAGCGAGCAGTACTTC. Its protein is CASSQASEQYF.

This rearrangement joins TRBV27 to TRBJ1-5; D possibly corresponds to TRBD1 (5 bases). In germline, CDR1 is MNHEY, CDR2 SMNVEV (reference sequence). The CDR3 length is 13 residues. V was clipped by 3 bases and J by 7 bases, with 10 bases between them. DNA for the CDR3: TGTGCCAGCAGTTTGAGCGGGGGACAGCCCCAGCATTTT. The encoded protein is CASSLSGGQPQHF.

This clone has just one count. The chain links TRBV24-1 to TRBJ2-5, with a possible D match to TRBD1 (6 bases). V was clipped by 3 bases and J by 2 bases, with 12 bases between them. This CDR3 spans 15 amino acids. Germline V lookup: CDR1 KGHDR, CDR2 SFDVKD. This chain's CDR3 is CATSDPGTPQETQYF. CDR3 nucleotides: TGTGCCACCAGTGATCCCGGGACACCGCAAGAGACCCAGTACTTC.

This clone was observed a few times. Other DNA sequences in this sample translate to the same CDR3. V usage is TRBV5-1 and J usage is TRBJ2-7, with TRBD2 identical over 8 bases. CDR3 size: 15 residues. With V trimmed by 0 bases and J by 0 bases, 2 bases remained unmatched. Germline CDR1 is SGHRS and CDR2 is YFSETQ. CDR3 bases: TGCGCCAGCAGCTTGGCGGGAGGGAGCTCCTACGAGCAGTACTTC. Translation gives CASSLAGGSSYEQYF.

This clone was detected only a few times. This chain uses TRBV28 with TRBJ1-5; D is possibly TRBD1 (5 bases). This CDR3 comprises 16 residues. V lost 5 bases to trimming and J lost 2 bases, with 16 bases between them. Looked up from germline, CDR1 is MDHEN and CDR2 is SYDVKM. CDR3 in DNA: TGTGCCAGCAGTCCCCGGGCAGGGCTGCGCAATCAGCCCCAGCATTTT. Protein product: CASSPRAGLRNQPQHF.

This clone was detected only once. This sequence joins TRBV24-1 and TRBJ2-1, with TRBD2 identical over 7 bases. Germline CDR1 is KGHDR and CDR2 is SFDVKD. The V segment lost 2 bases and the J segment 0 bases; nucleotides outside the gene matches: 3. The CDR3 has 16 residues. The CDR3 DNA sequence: TGTGCCACCAGTGATTCAGGCGGGAGCTCCTACAATGAGCAGTTCTTC. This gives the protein CATSDSGGSSYNEQFF.

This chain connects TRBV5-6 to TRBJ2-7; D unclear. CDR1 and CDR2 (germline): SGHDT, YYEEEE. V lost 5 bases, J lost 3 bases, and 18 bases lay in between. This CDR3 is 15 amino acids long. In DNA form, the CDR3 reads TGTGCCAGCAGTCGCATAAGTACGGTATTCTACGAGCAGTACTTC. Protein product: CASSRISTVFYEQYF.

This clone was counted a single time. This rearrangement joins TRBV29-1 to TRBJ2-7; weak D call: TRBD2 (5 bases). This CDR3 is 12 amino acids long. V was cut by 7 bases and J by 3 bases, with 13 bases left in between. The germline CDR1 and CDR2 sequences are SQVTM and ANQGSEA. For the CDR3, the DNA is TGCAGCGCCGGAGGTACTTTCTACGAGCAGTACTTC. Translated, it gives CSAGGTFYEQYF.

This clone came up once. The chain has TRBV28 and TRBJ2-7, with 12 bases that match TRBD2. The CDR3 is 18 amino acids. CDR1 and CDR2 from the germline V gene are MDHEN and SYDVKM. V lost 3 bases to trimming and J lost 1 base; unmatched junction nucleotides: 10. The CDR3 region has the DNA TGTGCCAGCAGTTTCCATCGGACTAGCGGGACAAGGTCCTACGAGCAGTACTTC. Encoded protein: CASSFHRTSGTRSYEQYF.

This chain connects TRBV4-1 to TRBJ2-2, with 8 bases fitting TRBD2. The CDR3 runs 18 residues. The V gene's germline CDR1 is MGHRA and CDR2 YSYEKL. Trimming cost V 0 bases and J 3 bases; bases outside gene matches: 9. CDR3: CASSQDKLREGYTGELFF. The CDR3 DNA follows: TGCGCCAGCAGCCAAGATAAATTACGGGAGGGGTACACCGGGGAGCTGTTTTTT.

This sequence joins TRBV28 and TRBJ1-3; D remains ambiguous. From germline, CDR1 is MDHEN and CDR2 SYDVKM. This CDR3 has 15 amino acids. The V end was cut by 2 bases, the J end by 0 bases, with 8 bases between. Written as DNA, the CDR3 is TGTGCCAGCAGTTTAGGCGGTGACTCTGGAAACACCATATATTTT. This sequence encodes CASSLGGDSGNTIYF.

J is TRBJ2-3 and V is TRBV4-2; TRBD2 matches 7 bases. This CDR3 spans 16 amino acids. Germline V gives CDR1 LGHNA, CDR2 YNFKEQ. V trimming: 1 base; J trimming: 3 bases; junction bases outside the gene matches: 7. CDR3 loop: CASSQGSGAGTDTQYF. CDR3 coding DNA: TGTGCCAGCAGCCAAGGGAGCGGGGCGGGTACAGATACGCAGTATTTT.

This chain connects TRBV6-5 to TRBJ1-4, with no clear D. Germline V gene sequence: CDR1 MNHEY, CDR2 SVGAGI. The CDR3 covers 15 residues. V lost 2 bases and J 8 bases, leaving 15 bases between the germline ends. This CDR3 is CASSYTRGKGEKLFF. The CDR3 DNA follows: TGTGCCAGCAGTTACACCCGGGGAAAAGGGGAAAAACTGTTTTTT.

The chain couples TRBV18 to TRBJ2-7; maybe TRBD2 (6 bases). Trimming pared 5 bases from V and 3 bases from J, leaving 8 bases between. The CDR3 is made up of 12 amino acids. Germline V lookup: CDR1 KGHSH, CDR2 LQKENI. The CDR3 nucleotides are TGTGCCAGCTCAAAGGAGGGCTACGAGCAGTACTTC. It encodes CASSKEGYEQYF.

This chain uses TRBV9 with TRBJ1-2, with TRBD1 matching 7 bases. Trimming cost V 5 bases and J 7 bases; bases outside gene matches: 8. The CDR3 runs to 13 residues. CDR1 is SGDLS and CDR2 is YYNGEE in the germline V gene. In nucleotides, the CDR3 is TGTGCCAGCAGGCCGACAGGGTCGGCTGGCTACACCTTC. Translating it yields CASRPTGSAGYTF.

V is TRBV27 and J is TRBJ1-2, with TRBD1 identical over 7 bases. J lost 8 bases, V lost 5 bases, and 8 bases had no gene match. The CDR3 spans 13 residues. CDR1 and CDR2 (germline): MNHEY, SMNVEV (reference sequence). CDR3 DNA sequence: TGTGCCAGCAGTCCAGGACAGGCAATCGGCTACACCTTC. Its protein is CASSPGQAIGYTF.

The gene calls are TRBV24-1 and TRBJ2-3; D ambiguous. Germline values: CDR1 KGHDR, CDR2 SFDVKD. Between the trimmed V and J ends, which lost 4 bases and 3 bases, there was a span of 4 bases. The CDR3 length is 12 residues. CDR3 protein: CATSDPTDTQYF. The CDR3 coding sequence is TGTGCCACCAGTGACCCAACAGATACGCAGTATTTT.

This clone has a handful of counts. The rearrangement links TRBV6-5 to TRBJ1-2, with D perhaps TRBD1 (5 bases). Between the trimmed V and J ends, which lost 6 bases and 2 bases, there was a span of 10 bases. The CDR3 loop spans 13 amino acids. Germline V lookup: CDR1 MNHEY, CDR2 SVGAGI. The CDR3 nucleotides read TGTGCCAGCAGAATGACAGCGAACTATGGCTACACCTTC. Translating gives CASRMTANYGYTF.

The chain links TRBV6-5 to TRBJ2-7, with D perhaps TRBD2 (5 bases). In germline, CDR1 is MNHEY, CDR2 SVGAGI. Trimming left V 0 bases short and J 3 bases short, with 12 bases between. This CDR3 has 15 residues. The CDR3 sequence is CASSYSTEVGYEQYF. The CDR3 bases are TGTGCCAGCAGTTACTCGACGGAGGTCGGCTACGAGCAGTACTTC.